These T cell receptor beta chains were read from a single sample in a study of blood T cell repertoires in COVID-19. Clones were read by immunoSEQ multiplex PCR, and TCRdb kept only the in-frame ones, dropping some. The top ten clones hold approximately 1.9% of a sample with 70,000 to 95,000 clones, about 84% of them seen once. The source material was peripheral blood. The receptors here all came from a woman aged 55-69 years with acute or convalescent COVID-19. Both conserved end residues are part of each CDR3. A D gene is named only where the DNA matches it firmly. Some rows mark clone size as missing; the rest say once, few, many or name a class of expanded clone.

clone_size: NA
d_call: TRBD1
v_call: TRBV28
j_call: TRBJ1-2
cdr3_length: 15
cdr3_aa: CASKLGQALHYGYTF
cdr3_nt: TGTGCCAGCAAATTGGGACAGGCTCTGCACTATGGCTACACCTTC

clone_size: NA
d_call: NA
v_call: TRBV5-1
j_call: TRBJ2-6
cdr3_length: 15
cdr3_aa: CASSWTASGANVLTF
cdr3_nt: TGCGCCAGCAGCTGGACTGCCTCTGGGGCCAACGTCCTGACTTTC

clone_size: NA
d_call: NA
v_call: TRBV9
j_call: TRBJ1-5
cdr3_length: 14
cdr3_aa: CASSERAGGQPQHF
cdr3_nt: TGTGCCAGCAGCGAGAGGGCGGGGGGTCAGCCCCAGCATTTT

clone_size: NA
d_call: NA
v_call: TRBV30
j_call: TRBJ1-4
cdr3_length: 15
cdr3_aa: CAWSMWSKGDEKLFF
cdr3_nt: TGTGCCTGGAGTATGTGGAGCAAAGGAGATGAAAAACTGTTTTTT

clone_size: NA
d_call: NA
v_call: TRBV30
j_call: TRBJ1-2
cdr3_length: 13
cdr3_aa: CAWSVQANYGYTF
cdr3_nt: TGTGCCTGGAGTGTCCAAGCGAACTATGGCTACACCTTC

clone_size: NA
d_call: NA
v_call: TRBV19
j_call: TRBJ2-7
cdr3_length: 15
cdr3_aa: CASSPHVGSSYEQYF
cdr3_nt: TGTGCCAGTAGTCCCCATGTGGGGAGCTCCTACGAGCAGTACTTC

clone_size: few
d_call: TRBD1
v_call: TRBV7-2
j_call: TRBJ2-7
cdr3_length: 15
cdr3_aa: CASSYSGTGAYEQYF
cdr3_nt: TGTGCCAGCAGCTATTCCGGGACAGGGGCCTACGAGCAGTACTTC

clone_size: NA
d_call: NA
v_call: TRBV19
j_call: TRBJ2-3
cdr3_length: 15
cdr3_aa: CASSIGQVSTDTQYF
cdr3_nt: TGTGCCAGTAGTATAGGTCAGGTTAGCACAGATACGCAGTATTTT

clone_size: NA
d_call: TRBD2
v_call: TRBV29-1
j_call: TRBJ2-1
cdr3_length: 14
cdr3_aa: CSVSLAGGINEQFF
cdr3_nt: TGCAGCGTTTCACTAGCGGGAGGGATCAATGAGCAGTTCTTC

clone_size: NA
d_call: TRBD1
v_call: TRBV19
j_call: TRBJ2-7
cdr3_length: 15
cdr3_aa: CASSMLGQGSYEQYF
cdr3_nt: TGTGCCAGTAGTATGCTAGGACAGGGATCCTACGAGCAGTACTTC

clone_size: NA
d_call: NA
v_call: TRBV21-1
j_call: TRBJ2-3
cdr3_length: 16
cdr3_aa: CASIVPPGQKPDTQYF
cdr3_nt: TGTGCCAGCATCGTCCCCCCGGGACAGAAACCAGATACGCAGTATTTT

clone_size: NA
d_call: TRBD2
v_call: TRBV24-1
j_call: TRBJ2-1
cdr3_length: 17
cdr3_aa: CATSDKTSGRAGDEQFF
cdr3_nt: TGTGCCACCAGTGATAAAACTAGCGGGAGGGCCGGGGATGAGCAGTTCTTC

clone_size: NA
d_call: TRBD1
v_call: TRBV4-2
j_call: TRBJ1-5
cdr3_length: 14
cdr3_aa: CASSHVGQYQPQHF
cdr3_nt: TGTGCCAGCAGCCACGTGGGACAGTATCAGCCCCAGCATTTT

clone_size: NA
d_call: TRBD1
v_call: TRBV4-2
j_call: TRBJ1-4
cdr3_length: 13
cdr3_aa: CASSQGRGEKLFF
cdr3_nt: TGTGCCAGCAGCCAAGGCAGGGGGGAAAAACTGTTTTTT

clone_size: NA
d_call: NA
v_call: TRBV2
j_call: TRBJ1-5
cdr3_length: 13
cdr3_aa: CASSAGYNQPQHF
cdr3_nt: TGTGCCAGCAGTGCAGGGTACAATCAGCCCCAGCATTTT

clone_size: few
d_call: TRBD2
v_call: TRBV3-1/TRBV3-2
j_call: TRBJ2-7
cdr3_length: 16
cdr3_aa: CASSQDFAGGVGEQYF
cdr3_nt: TGTGCCAGCAGCCAAGATTTTGCGGGAGGCGTCGGGGAGCAGTACTTC

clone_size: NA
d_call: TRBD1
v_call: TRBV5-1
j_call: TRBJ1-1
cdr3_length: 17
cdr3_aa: CASSQRSGQGANTEAFF
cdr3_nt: TGCGCCAGCAGCCAGAGATCGGGACAGGGGGCGAACACTGAAGCTTTCTTT

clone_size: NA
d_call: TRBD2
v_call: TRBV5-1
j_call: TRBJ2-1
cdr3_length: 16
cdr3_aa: CASSSTGLAVSGEQFF
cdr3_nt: TGCGCCAGCAGCTCCACGGGACTAGCGGTTTCGGGTGAGCAGTTCTTC

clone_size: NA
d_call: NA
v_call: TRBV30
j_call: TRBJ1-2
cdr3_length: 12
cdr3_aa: CAWSGAGFGYTF
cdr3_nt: TGTGCCTGGAGTGGGGCAGGGTTCGGCTACACCTTC

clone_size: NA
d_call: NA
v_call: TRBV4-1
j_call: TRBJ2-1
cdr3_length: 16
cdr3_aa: CASSQDPGLLYNEQFF
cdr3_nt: TGCGCCAGCAGCCAAGACCCGGGACTTCTCTACAATGAGCAGTTCTTC

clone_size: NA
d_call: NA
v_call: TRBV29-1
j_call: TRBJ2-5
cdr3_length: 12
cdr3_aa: CSVEFGIETQYF
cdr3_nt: TGCAGCGTTGAATTTGGCATAGAGACCCAGTACTTC

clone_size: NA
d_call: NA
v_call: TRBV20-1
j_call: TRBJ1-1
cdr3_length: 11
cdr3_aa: CSARGSTEAFF
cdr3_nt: TGCAGTGCCCGGGGTAGTACTGAAGCTTTCTTT

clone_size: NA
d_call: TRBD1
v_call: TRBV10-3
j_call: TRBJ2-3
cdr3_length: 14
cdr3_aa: CAISAQTGIDVGYF
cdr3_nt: TGTGCCATCAGTGCCCAGACAGGGATTGACGTCGGGTATTTT

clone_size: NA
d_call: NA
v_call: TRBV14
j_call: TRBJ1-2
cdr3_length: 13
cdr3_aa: CASSRQQNYGYTF
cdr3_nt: TGTGCCAGCAGCAGACAGCAAAACTATGGCTACACCTTC

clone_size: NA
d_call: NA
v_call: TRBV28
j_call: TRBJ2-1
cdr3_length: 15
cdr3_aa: CASRIERPTYNEQFF
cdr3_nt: TGTGCCAGCAGGATAGAGCGGCCTACCTACAATGAGCAGTTCTTC

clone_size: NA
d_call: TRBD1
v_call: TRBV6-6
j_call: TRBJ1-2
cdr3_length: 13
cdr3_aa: CASSGTANYGYTF
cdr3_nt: TGTGCCAGCAGCGGGACAGCCAACTATGGCTACACCTTC

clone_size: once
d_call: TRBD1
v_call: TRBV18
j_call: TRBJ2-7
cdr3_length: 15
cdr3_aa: CASSPSQGVSYEQYF
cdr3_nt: TGTGCCAGCTCACCATCACAGGGGGTGTCCTACGAGCAGTACTTC

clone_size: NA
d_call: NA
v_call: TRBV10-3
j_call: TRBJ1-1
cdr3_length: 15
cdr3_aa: CAISEVDILNTEAFF
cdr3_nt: TGTGCCATCAGTGAGGTGGACATTCTGAACACTGAAGCTTTCTTT

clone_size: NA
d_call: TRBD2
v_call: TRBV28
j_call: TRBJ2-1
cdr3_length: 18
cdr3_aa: CASSPLPGLAGGTNEQFF
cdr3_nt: TGTGCCAGCAGTCCGCTACCGGGACTAGCGGGAGGGACGAATGAGCAGTTCTTC

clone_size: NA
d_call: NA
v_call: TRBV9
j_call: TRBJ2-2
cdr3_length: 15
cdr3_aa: CASSAQRQATGELFF
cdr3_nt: TGTGCCAGCAGCGCCCAACGACAGGCGACCGGGGAGCTGTTTTTT

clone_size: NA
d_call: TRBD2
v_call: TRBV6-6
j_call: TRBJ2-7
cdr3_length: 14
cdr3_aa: CASSKAGGRGEQYF
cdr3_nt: TGTGCCAGCAGTAAAGCGGGGGGGCGAGGCGAGCAGTACTTC

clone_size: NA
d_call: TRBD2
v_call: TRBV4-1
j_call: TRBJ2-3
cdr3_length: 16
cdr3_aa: CASSLLSGGYTDTQYF
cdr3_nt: TGCGCCAGCAGCCTTCTGAGCGGGGGTTACACAGATACGCAGTATTTT

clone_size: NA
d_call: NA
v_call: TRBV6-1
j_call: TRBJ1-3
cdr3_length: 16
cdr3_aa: CASSVRQFGSGNTIYF
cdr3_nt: TGTGCCAGCAGTGTAAGACAGTTCGGCTCCGGAAACACCATATATTTT

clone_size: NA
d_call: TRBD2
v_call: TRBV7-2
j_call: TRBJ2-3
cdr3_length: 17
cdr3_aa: CASTPGLAATSTDTQYF
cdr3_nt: TGTGCCAGCACCCCGGGACTAGCGGCAACTAGCACAGATACGCAGTATTTT

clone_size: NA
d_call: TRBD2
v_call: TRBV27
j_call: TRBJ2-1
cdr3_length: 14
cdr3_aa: CASSTSGLANEQFF
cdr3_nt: TGTGCCAGCAGTACCTCCGGACTAGCGAATGAGCAGTTCTTC

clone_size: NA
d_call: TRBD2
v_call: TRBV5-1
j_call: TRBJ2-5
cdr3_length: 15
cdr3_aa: CASSRTLAGQETQYF
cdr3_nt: TGCGCCAGCAGCCGGACTTTAGCGGGCCAAGAGACCCAGTACTTC

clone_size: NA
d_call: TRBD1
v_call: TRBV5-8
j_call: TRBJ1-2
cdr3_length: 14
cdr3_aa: CASRYGQGTDGYTF
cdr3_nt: TGTGCCAGCAGATACGGACAGGGGACAGATGGCTACACCTTC

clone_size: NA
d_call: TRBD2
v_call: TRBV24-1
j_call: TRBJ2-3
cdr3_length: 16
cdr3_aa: CATSAALAGAADTQYF
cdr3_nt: TGTGCCACCAGTGCGGCACTAGCGGGAGCCGCAGATACGCAGTATTTT

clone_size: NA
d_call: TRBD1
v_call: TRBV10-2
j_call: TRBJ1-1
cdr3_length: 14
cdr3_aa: CASSWGQGDTEAFF
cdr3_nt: TGCGCCAGCAGTTGGGGACAGGGGGACACTGAAGCTTTCTTT

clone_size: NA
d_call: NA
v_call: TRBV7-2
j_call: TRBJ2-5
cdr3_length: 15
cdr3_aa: CASSPRAGSAETQYF
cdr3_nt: TGTGCCAGCAGCCCAAGGGCGGGATCGGCGGAGACCCAGTACTTC

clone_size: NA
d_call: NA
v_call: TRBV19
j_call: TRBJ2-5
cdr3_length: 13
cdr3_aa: CASTARQGETQYF
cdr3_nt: TGTGCCAGTACGGCCAGACAAGGCGAGACCCAGTACTTC

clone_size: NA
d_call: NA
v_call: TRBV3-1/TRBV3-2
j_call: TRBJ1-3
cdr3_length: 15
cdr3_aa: CASSRAGGAGNTIYF
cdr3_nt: TGTGCCAGCAGCCGCGCCGGGGGAGCTGGAAACACCATATATTTT

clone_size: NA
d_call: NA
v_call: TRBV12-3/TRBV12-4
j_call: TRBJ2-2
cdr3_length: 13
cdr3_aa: CASSPPGTGELFF
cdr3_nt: TGTGCCAGCAGTCCCCCCGGCACCGGGGAGCTGTTTTTT

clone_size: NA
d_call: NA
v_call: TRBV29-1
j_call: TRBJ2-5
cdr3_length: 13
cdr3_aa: CSVPDSEGKTQYF
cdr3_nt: TGCAGCGTTCCAGACTCCGAGGGTAAGACCCAGTACTTC

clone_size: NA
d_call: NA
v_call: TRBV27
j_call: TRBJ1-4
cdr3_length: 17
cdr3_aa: CASSNLRRTSSDEKLFF
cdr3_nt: TGTGCCAGCAGCAACCTCAGACGGACATCCTCTGATGAAAAACTGTTTTTT

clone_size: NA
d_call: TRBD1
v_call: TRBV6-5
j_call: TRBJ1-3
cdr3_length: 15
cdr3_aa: CASRAGTGSGNTIYF
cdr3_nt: TGTGCCAGCAGAGCCGGGACAGGGTCTGGAAACACCATATATTTT

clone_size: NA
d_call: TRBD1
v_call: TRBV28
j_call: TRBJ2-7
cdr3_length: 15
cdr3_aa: CASSPQAGGSYEQYF
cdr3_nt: TGTGCCAGCAGTCCCCAGGCAGGGGGCTCCTACGAGCAGTACTTC

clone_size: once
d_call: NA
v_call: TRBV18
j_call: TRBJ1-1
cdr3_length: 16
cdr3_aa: CASSRLTGTSNTEAFF
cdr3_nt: TGTGCCAGCTCACGGTTAACAGGGACCTCGAACACTGAAGCTTTCTTT

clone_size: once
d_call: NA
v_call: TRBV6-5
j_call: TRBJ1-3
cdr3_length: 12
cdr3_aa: CASIRGGNTIYF
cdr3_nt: TGTGCCAGCATTAGGGGCGGAAACACCATATATTTT

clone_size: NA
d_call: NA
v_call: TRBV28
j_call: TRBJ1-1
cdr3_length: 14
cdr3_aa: CASSLYDRNTEAFF
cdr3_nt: TGTGCCAGCAGTTTATATGACAGAAACACTGAAGCTTTCTTT

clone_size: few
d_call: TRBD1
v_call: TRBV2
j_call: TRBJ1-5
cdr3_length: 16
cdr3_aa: CASAQGAQGSNQPQHF
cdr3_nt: TGTGCCAGCGCCCAGGGGGCCCAGGGTAGCAATCAGCCCCAGCATTTT

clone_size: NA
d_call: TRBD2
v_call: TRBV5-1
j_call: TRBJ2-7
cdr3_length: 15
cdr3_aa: CASSTLAGVGYEQYF
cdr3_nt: TGCGCCAGCAGCACCTTAGCGGGTGTCGGCTACGAGCAGTACTTC

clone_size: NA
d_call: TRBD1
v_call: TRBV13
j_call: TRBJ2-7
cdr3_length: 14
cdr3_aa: CASSPRDRPYEQYF
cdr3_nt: TGTGCCAGCAGCCCCCGGGACAGACCCTACGAGCAGTACTTC